This T cell receptor (beta chain) was found in a study of blood T cells in healthy people across ages. V lost 5 bases and J lost 4; bases outside the gene matches: 6. Germline lookup yields CDR1 SEHNR and CDR2 FQNEAQ (reference sequence). This CDR3 has 16 amino acids. Sample-barcoded 5' priming and a J-beta primer mix drove a second PCR of roughly 7 to 11 cycles. One entry per CDR3 protein, called by TCRdb with MiXCR from the 5' RACE reads. The sample lists about 1.8 million distinct CDR3 sequences; just under 50% were seen once. The chain recombines TRBV7-9 with TRBJ2-1, with 12 nucleotides matching TRBD1. The source of this sequence is a woman aged 40 to 49 in good health. Sequencing input: blood. In DNA, the CDR3 is TGTGCCAGCAGCATCGGGACAGGGGGCGATTACAATGAGCAGTTCTTC. Protein sequence: CASSIGTGGDYNEQFF. The full variable domain, rest sourced from reference TRBV7-9 and TRBJ2-1, is DTGVSQNPRHKITKRGQNVTFRCDPISEHNRLYWYRQTLGQGPEFLTYFQNEAQLEKSRLLSDRFSAERPKGSFSTLEIQRTEQGDSAMYLCASSIGTGGDYNEQFFGPGTRLTVL.